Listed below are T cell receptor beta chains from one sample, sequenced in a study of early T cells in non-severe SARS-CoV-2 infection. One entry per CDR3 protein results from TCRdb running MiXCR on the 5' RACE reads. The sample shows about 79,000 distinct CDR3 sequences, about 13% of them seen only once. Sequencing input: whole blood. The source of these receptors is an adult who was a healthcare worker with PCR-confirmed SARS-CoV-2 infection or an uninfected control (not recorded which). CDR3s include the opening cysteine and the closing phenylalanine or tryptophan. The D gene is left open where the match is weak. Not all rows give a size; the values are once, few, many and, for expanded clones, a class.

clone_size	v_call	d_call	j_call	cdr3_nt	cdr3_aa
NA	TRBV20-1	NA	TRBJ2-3	TGCAGTGCTAGCGAGGGGGGTACGCAGTATTTT	CSASEGGTQYF
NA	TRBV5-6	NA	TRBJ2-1	TGTGCCAGCAGCTTAAGAAGACAGCGCATCTACAATGAGCAGTTCTTC	CASSLRRQRIYNEQFF
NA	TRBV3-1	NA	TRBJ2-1	TGTGCCAGCAGCCCCAAAAGGGATGAGCAGTTCTTC	CASSPKRDEQFF
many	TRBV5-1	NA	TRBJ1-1	TGTGCCAGCAGCCTAGACAGGAACACTGAAGCTTTCTTT	CASSLDRNTEAFF
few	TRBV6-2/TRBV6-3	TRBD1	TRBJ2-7	TGTGCCAGCAGCCTCTTACGGGGGACAGGGATGAACGAGCAGTACTTC	CASSLLRGTGMNEQYF
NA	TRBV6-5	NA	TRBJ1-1	TGTGCCAGCAGTGACGGGTACAGGGTAACTGAAGCTTTCTTT	CASSDGYRVTEAFF
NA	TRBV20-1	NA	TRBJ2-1	TGCAGTGCTAGAATGTCCTTCGCTGAGCAGTTCTTC	CSARMSFAEQFF
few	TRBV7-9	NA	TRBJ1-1	TGTGCCAGCAGCTTAGCAGTTAGTTACACTGAAGCTTTCTTT	CASSLAVSYTEAFF
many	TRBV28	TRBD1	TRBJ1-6	TGTGCCAGCAGCCCTGCCGGGACAGGGGATTCACCCCTCCACTTT	CASSPAGTGDSPLHF
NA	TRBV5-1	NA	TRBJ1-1	TGCGCCAGCAGCTTGTATCCCTTGAACACTGAAGCTTTCTTT	CASSLYPLNTEAFF
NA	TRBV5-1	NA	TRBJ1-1	TGCGCCAGCAGCTTGTTTCGGGGAATGTCTGAAGCTTTCTTT	CASSLFRGMSEAFF
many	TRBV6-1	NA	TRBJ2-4	TGTGCCAGCAGTGAATCTTGGGGTATAGCCAAAAACATTCAGTACTTC	CASSESWGIAKNIQYF
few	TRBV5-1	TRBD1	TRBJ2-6	TGCGCCAGCAGCGGAGGACAGGGGGCGCCTGGGGCCAACGTCCTGACTTTC	CASSGGQGAPGANVLTF
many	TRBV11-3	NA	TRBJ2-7	TGTGCCAGCAGCTTAAGGCAGTACGACGAGCAGTACTTC	CASSLRQYDEQYF